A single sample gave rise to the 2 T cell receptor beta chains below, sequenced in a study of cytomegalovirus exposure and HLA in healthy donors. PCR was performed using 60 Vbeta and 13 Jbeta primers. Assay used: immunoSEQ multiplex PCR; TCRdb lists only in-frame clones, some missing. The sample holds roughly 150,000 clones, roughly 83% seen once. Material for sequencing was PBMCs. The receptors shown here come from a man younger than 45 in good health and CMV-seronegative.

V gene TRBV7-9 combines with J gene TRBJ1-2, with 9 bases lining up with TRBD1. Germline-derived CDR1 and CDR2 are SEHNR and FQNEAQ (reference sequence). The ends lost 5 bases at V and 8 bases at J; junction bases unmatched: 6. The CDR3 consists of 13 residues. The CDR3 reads CASSLQGAGGYTF. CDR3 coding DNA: TGTGCCAGCAGCCTACAGGGGGCTGGGGGCTACACCTTC. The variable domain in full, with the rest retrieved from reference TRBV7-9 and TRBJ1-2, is DTGVSQNPRHKITKRGQNVTFRCDPISEHNRLYWYRQTLGQGPEFLTYFQNEAQLEKSRLLSDRFSAERPKGSFSTLEIQRTEQGDSAMYLCASSLQGAGGYTFGSGTRLTVV.

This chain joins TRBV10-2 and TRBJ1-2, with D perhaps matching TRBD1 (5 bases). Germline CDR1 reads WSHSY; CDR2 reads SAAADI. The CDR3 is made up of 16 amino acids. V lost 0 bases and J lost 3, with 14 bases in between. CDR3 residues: CASSESWGDLDYGYTF. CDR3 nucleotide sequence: TGCGCCAGCAGTGAGTCGTGGGGGGATCTGGACTATGGCTACACCTTC.